This entry lists 18 T cell receptor beta chains sequenced from one sample in a study of blood T cell repertoires in COVID-19 (dated by TCRdb to the early 2020s). Library prep was done by the immunoSEQ multiplex PCR assay. TCRdb carries this immuneACCESS record with in-frame sequences only. Its versions omit some clonotypes, under half of them owing to an unresolved V gene in the studies checked, with the rest unexplained. This sample holds over 200,000 clones; over 75% were observed only once. The ten most abundant clones make up around 3.7% of the sample. Sequencing was performed on PBMCs or T cells enriched from blood (not recorded which). These receptors were collected from a woman aged 25-40 years who had been exposed to COVID-19.

The chain employs TRBV5-8 and TRBJ1-4, with 8 bases fitting TRBD1. With V trimmed by 5 bases and J by 2 bases, 8 bases remained unmatched. There are 16 residues in the CDR3. The germline CDR1 and CDR2 sequences are SGHTS and YDEGEE. The CDR3 sequence: CASRPGQGNTNEKLFF. The CDR3, as DNA: TGTGCCAGCAGACCCGGACAGGGAAATACTAATGAAAAACTGTTTTTT.

The rearrangement joins TRBV4-2 to TRBJ1-3; D is possibly TRBD1 (5 bases). In germline, CDR1 is LGHNA, CDR2 YNFKEQ. Trimming removed 1 base from V and 9 bases from J, with 19 bases in between. This CDR3 is built from 16 residues. The CDR3 here is CASSQVEGRRQGTIYF. The CDR3 DNA reads as TGTGCCAGCAGCCAAGTAGAAGGACGGCGGCAGGGCACCATATATTTT.

The CDR3 DNA reads TGCACCAGCAGCCGGCCGAGACCTAAAAGCGGGAGATACGAGCAGTACTTC. Encoded protein: CTSSRPRPKSGRYEQYF. This chain connects TRBV1 to TRBJ2-7; TRBD2 was called by the table and not checked on the DNA. TRBV1 constitutes a pseudogene. CDR3 size: 17 residues.

The chain joins TRBV7-6 to TRBJ2-1; 10 bases match TRBD2. V dropped 1 base and J dropped 9; count of bases not matched to a gene: 9. There are 16 residues in the CDR3. Germline V gene sequence: CDR1 SGHVS, CDR2 FNYEAQ. The CDR3: CASSLEGLAGEGEQFF. The CDR3 DNA follows: TGTGCCAGCAGCTTAGAAGGGCTAGCGGGAGAGGGTGAGCAGTTCTTC.

The chain uses TRBV7-8 and TRBJ2-5; 8 bases match TRBD2. Germline CDR1 and CDR2: SGHVS and FQNEAQ. V was pared by 5 bases and J by 1 base, with 12 bases of the junction left unmatched. This CDR3 is 17 amino acids long. The CDR3 loop reads CASSPKGGTRVQETQYF. CDR3 in DNA: TGTGCCAGCAGCCCTAAGGGGGGGACTAGAGTCCAAGAGACCCAGTACTTC.

V and J are TRBV27 and TRBJ2-5, with a tentative D call TRBD1 (5 bases). The CDR3 extends over 14 amino acids. The germline CDR1 and CDR2 sequences are MNHEY and SMNVEV (reference sequence). V gave up 1 base and J gave up 1 base, with 7 bases separating them. The DNA for the CDR3 is TGTGCCAGCAGTTTATGGGGCACCCAAGAGACCCAGTACTTC. Translation gives CASSLWGTQETQYF.

V gene TRBV5-1 combines with J gene TRBJ2-3, with a tentative D call TRBD1 (5 bases). This CDR3 has 15 residues. Germline V gives CDR1 SGHRS, CDR2 YFSETQ. V lost 0 bases and J 4 bases, leaving 12 bases between the germline ends. This CDR3 is CASSLAGRVADTQYF. CDR3 DNA: TGCGCCAGCAGCTTGGCGGGCAGGGTAGCAGATACGCAGTATTTT.

The chain recombines TRBV29-1 with TRBJ2-1, with 11 bases aligning to TRBD2. Germline-derived CDR1 and CDR2 are SQVTM and ANQGSEA. CDR3 length: 14 residues. Trimming removed 4 bases from V and 5 bases from J; junction bases left unmatched: 4. CDR3 sequence reads: CSVGTSGSNNEQFF. DNA for the CDR3: TGCAGCGTTGGCACTAGCGGGAGTAACAATGAGCAGTTCTTC.

This clone was recorded only once. The chain couples TRBV9 to TRBJ1-2; no clear D. Trimming shortened V by 1 base and J by 2 bases, and 12 bases separated the two germline ends. The CDR3 has 15 amino acids. Germline lookup yields CDR1 SGDLS and CDR2 YYNGEE. CDR3 protein: CASSVMEGSNYGYTF. CDR3 coding DNA: TGTGCCAGCAGCGTAATGGAGGGATCAAACTATGGCTACACCTTC.

The genes are TRBV28 and TRBJ1-4; no definite D call. Germline loops: CDR1 MDHEN, CDR2 SYDVKM. Trimming removed 4 bases from V and 0 bases from J, with 9 bases in between. The CDR3 spans 15 residues. CDR3 protein: CASSYKTPTNEKLFF. CDR3 bases: TGTGCCAGCAGTTATAAGACACCAACTAATGAAAAACTGTTTTTT.

The chain uses TRBV2 and TRBJ2-2; 13 bases line up with TRBD2. V lost 6 bases to trimming and J lost 6 bases; unmatched junction nucleotides: 4. There are 15 residues in the CDR3. Germline lookup yields CDR1 SNHLY and CDR2 FYNNEI. CDR3 nucleotide sequence: TGTGCCAGCAGGGAGACTAGCGGGAGGCCCGGGGAGCTGTTTTTT. It encodes CASRETSGRPGELFF.

The chain is built from TRBV3-1 (or the pseudogene TRBV3-2) and TRBJ2-1, with D possibly TRBD2 on 5 matching bases. CDR3 size: 15 residues. V was trimmed by 4 bases and J by 5 bases, leaving 15 bases between them. Germline V CDR1 and CDR2: LGHDT, YNNKEL (reference sequence). For the CDR3, the DNA is TGTGCCAGCAGCCTCACCCCGACTATTGACAATGAGCAGTTCTTC. This gives the protein CASSLTPTIDNEQFF.

The rearrangement links TRBV9 to TRBJ2-1, with a weak D call TRBD2 (6 bases). CDR3 size: 16 residues. Germline V gene lookup returns CDR1 SGDLS and CDR2 YYNGEE. V dropped 4 bases and J dropped 10 bases, with 24 bases sitting between them. The CDR3 sequence is CASSPSGGALTGEQFF. The CDR3 DNA reads as TGTGCCAGCAGCCCGAGCGGCGGGGCTCTGACGGGGGAGCAGTTCTTC.

Here the CDR3 DNA reads TGTGCTAGTGGTTTGGTAATCAAGGGGCCAGATACGCAGTATTTT. Its protein product is CASGLVIKGPDTQYF. J is TRBJ2-3 and V is TRBV12-5; a possible D gene is TRBD1 (5 bases). The V and J ends lost 0 bases and 4 bases respectively, with 11 bases between them. This CDR3 region has 15 residues. Germline CDR1 reads LGHNT; CDR2 reads FRNRAP. The whole variable domain, filled in from reference TRBV12-5 and TRBJ2-3, reads DARVTQTPRHKVTEMGQEVTMRCQPILGHNTVFWYRQTMMQGLELLAYFRNRAPLDDSGMPKDRFSAEMPDATLATLKIQPSEPRDSAVYFCASGLVIKGPDTQYFGPGTRLTVL.

This clone was counted only a few times. The CDR3 loop is CASSFRGAGGYTF. The CDR3 nucleotides are TGTGCCAGCAGTTTTCGGGGGGCGGGTGGCTACACCTTC. The chain carries TRBV12-3 or TRBV12-4 and TRBJ1-2, with D maybe TRBD1 (6 bases). CDR3 length: 13 residues. V was pared by 3 bases and J by 7 bases, with 12 bases between.

This clone was seen a handful of times. This chain uses TRBV27 with TRBJ2-7; 7 nucleotides agree with TRBD1. V was pared by 5 bases and J by 4 bases, with 11 bases of the junction left unmatched. Germline values: CDR1 MNHEY, CDR2 SMNVEV (reference sequence). The CDR3 loop spans 15 amino acids. The CDR3, as DNA: TGTGCCAGCAGTCCCACGACAGGGAGAGGATACGAGCAGTACTTC. Its translation is CASSPTTGRGYEQYF.

The gene calls are TRBV19 and TRBJ1-2; TRBD1 agrees at 7 bases. J lost 6 bases, V lost 2 bases, and 12 bases had no gene match. The CDR3 totals 16 residues. Germline values: CDR1 LNHDA, CDR2 SQIVND (reference sequence). CDR3 nucleotides: TGTGCCAGTAGTATAATCGAAGAGACAGGGAAGGATGGCTACACCTTC. Translating gives CASSIIEETGKDGYTF.

V and J are TRBV28 and TRBJ1-5; D is uncertain. In germline, CDR1 is MDHEN, CDR2 SYDVKM. The CDR3 extends over 12 amino acids. Deletions cut 1 base from V and 5 bases from J, with 3 bases between. The CDR3 bases are TGTGCCAGCAGTTTATCCTATCAGCCCCAGCATTTT. It codes for CASSLSYQPQHF.